The 26 T cell receptor beta chains below all came from one sample that was sequenced in a study of vaccination effects on CD4 cells after COVID-19. Antigen-specific CD4+ T cells expanded by the ViraFEST assay with viral peptide pools were then sequenced. Cultured cells yielded isolated CD4+ T cells after 10 days. It was between March and December 2020 that the person had a SARS-CoV-2 infection confirmed by PCR. TCRdb's copy holds only in-frame clones and misses some; the assay was immunoSEQ multiplex PCR. The sample holds roughly 26,000 clones, about four fifths seen once. These receptors' antigens are unknown. The sample here was CD4+ T cells from PBMCs cultured with HCoV-NL63 spike peptides, taken before COVID-19 vaccination. The source is a human donor who had a prior SARS-CoV-2 infection.

The CDR3 nucleotides read TGTGCCAGCAGCACAGGGAACAATGAGCAGTTCTTC. Protein: CASSTGNNEQFF. V usage is TRBV2 and J usage is TRBJ2-1, with a tentative D call TRBD1 (6 bases). The CDR3 sequence is 12 residues long. Per the germline V gene, CDR1 is SNHLY and CDR2 is FYNNEI. Trimming shortened V by 6 bases and J by 5 bases, and 8 bases separated the two germline ends.

The CDR3 DNA reads TGTGCCAGCAGTGATGACAACAGGGGCACAGATACGCAGTATTTT. Translated, it gives CASSDDNRGTDTQYF. This sequence joins TRBV7-9 and TRBJ2-3; a weak D match, TRBD1 (6 bases). Trimming removed 6 bases at V and 1 base at J, with 14 bases between. Germline-derived CDR1 and CDR2 are SEHNR and FQNEAQ (reference sequence). This CDR3 contains 15 residues.

This chain links TRBV9 with TRBJ2-1; a weak D match, TRBD1 (6 bases). CDR1 and CDR2 (germline): SGDLS, YYNGEE. The CDR3 spans 14 residues. The germline V and J ends were trimmed by 0 bases and 2 bases, with 6 bases remaining between them. The CDR3 DNA is TGTGCCAGCAGCGTAGAGGGGGCCTACAATGAGCAGTTCTTC. This gives the protein CASSVEGAYNEQFF. The full variable domain, its missing parts supplied by reference TRBV9 and TRBJ2-1, is DSGVTQTPKHLITATGQRVTLRCSPRSGDLSVYWYQQSLDQGLQFLIQYYNGEERAKGNILERFSAQQFPDLHSELNLSSLELGDSALYFCASSVEGAYNEQFFGPGTRLTVL.

This clone was recorded a few times. The V call is TRBV11-3, the J call TRBJ2-7; 9 bases match TRBD1. The CDR3 is 14 residues long. V trimming: 5 bases; J trimming: 2 bases; junction bases outside the gene matches: 4. Germline V gene data show CDR1 as SGHNT and CDR2 as YENEEA. In DNA form, the CDR3 reads TGTGCCAGCAGCCGGACAGGGGCAACCTACGAGCAGTACTTC. The encoded protein is CASSRTGATYEQYF.

This clone came up once. The V and J genes are TRBV2 and TRBJ1-4; D possibly corresponds to TRBD1 (5 bases). The CDR3 has 14 amino acids. Germline CDR1 and CDR2: SNHLY and FYNNEI. V dropped 11 bases and J dropped 6 bases, with 19 bases sitting between them. In DNA form, the CDR3 reads TGTGCCGACAGCTCGGAGGCGGGGTATGAAAAACTGTTTTTT. Protein product: CADSSEAGYEKLFF.

The J gene is TRBJ2-7, the V gene TRBV7-9; 7 nucleotides agree with TRBD1. The CDR3 is 14 amino acids. Germline CDR1 reads SEHNR; CDR2 reads FQNEAQ (reference sequence). The trim removed 10 bases at V and 1 base at J, leaving 10 bases unmatched. The CDR3 DNA reads as TGTGCCAATATTCCCCGGGACAGTTCCTACGAGCAGTACTTC. Residues: CANIPRDSSYEQYF.

The rearrangement joins TRBV30 to TRBJ1-2; D gene uncertain. CDR1 and CDR2 (germline): GTSNPN, SVGIG (reference sequence). Trimming cost V 7 bases and J 5 bases, with 11 bases left between them. This CDR3 spans 11 amino acids. Here the CDR3 reads CASLFGYGYTF. DNA for the CDR3: TGTGCCTCCCTTTTCGGGTATGGCTACACCTTC.

The genes are TRBV11-2 and TRBJ2-1; TRBD2 is a possible D gene (5 bases). Per germline, CDR1 SGHAT and CDR2 FQNNGV. The CDR3 sequence is 14 residues long. The V and J ends lost 5 bases and 5 bases respectively, with 13 bases between them. The CDR3 spells CASSPRTSNNEQFF. CDR3 bases: TGTGCCAGCAGCCCCCGGACTTCAAACAATGAGCAGTTCTTC.

V is TRBV6-1 and J is TRBJ1-4; D uncertain. CDR1 is MNHNS and CDR2 is SASEGT in the germline V gene. The V end lost 2 bases, the J end lost 11 bases, and 12 bases lay between the germline ends. The CDR3 runs 13 residues. The CDR3 loop reads CASSESQPFKLFF. The CDR3 nucleotides are TGTGCCAGCAGTGAATCTCAACCGTTTAAACTGTTTTTT.

The rearrangement joins TRBV2 to TRBJ2-3; the D is unclear. Germline V lookup: CDR1 SNHLY, CDR2 FYNNEI. The CDR3 is made up of 13 amino acids. V shed 3 bases and J shed 6 bases, with 10 bases lying between them. The CDR3 DNA reads TGTGCCAGCAGTGATACCGTACGCGATACGCAGTATTTT. Its protein product is CASSDTVRDTQYF. Looking up the rest from reference TRBV2 and TRBJ2-3 gives the full variable domain: EPEVTQTPSHQVTQMGQEVILRCVPISNHLYFYWYRQILGQKVEFLVSFYNNEISEKSEIFDDQFSVERPDGSNFTLKIRSTKLEDSAMYFCASSDTVRDTQYFGPGTRLTVL.

The chain links TRBV11-2 to TRBJ2-1; 7 bases are a match to TRBD1. Trimming took 5 bases from V and 1 from J; bases not matched to a gene: 5. CDR1 is SGHAT and CDR2 is FQNNGV in the germline V gene. The length of the CDR3 is 15 residues. Written as DNA, the CDR3 is TGTGCCAGCAGCCTACAGGGGTTGTCCTACAATGAGCAGTTCTTC. Translation gives CASSLQGLSYNEQFF.

This rearrangement joins TRBV6-1 to TRBJ1-5; D gene ambiguous. Trimming took off 2 bases at V and 1 base at J, with 6 bases between the two ends. CDR3 size: 14 residues. Germline V CDR1 and CDR2: MNHNS, SASEGT. DNA for the CDR3: TGTGCCAGCAGTGAACATGCCAGCAATCAGCCCCAGCATTTT. Its protein is CASSEHASNQPQHF.

The chain couples TRBV4-1 to TRBJ2-7; D gene ambiguous. V gave up 3 bases and J gave up 4 bases, with 7 bases separating them. Germline-derived CDR1 and CDR2 are MGHRA and YSYEKL. The CDR3 spans 12 residues. The CDR3 coding sequence is TGCGCCAGCAGCCAGACACAGTACGAGCAGTACTTC. This sequence encodes CASSQTQYEQYF.

This rearrangement joins TRBV5-1 to TRBJ2-1, with 15 bases fitting TRBD2. Germline-derived CDR1 and CDR2 are SGHRS and YFSETQ. This CDR3 is built from 20 residues. Trimming cost V 4 bases and J 3 bases; bases outside gene matches: 14. The CDR3 loop is CASSPRRTSGGAFRYNEQFF. In DNA, the CDR3 is TGCGCCAGCAGCCCACGGCGGACTAGCGGGGGGGCCTTTCGCTACAATGAGCAGTTCTTC.

CDR3 nucleotides: TGTGCCACGAAGTCCCGGGTCAACTATGGCTACACCTTC. Its translation: CATKSRVNYGYTF. The V and J genes are TRBV12-3 or TRBV12-4 and TRBJ1-2; D call uncertain. There are 13 residues in the CDR3. V was clipped by 10 bases and J by 2 bases, with 14 bases between them.

The rearrangement joins TRBV5-1 to TRBJ2-5, with 9 positions matching TRBD2. CDR1 and CDR2 (germline): SGHRS, YFSETQ. Trimming at V came to 2 bases and at J to 5 bases, leaving 4 bases not matched to a gene. The CDR3 covers 14 residues. CDR3 bases: TGCGCCAGCAGCTTTAGCGGGAGTCAGGAGACCCAGTACTTC. Translating gives CASSFSGSQETQYF.

This clone turned up a few times. The junction departs from germline at one end; a sequencing error may be responsible. The gene calls are TRBV20-1 and TRBJ1-2; D not resolved. Looked up from germline, CDR1 is DFQATT and CDR2 is SNEGSKA (reference sequence). The CDR3 has 10 residues. CDR3 residues: CSASKLSESF. CDR3 coding DNA: TGCAGTGCTAGCAAGCTGTCAGAGTCCTTC.

V is TRBV7-3 and J is TRBJ2-3; D is possibly TRBD1 (5 bases). This CDR3 contains 13 residues. Trimming pared 8 bases from V and 0 bases from J, leaving 9 bases between. Germline V gene lookup returns CDR1 SGHTA and CDR2 FQGTGA. DNA for the CDR3: TGTGCCAGCGGGGCCTATAGCACAGATACGCAGTATTTT. It is translated as CASGAYSTDTQYF.

This chain uses TRBV11-1 with TRBJ1-4; D is unclear. Germline loops: CDR1 SGHAT, CDR2 FQDESV (reference sequence). The CDR3 covers 13 residues. The V end was cut by 3 bases, the J end by 8 bases, with 10 bases between. The DNA for the CDR3 is TGTGCCAGCAGCTTCTCTCCCACGGAAAAACTGTTTTTT. It is translated as CASSFSPTEKLFF.

V gene TRBV5-4 combines with J gene TRBJ2-5; 7 nucleotides agree with TRBD2. Germline V gives CDR1 SGHNT, CDR2 YYREEE (reference sequence). CDR3 size: 13 residues. Trimming removed 1 base from V and 4 bases from J; junction bases left unmatched: 1. The CDR3 DNA reads TGTGCCAGCAGCTTGCGACTAGCAGAGACCCAGTACTTC. Protein sequence: CASSLRLAETQYF.

The CDR3 DNA sequence: TGTGCCAGCAGTTCCTATGATCCACAGGGAAGCGACGAGCAGTACTTC. Its translation is CASSSYDPQGSDEQYF. The rearrangement links TRBV6-6 to TRBJ2-7, with a weak D call TRBD1 (6 bases). Germline CDR1 and CDR2: MNHNY and SVGAGI (reference sequence). This CDR3 comprises 16 residues. The V and J ends lost 4 bases and 5 bases respectively, with 21 bases between them.

This chain joins TRBV7-8 and TRBJ1-6; 9 bases are shared with TRBD1. The germline gives CDR1 SGHVS, CDR2 FQNEAQ. This CDR3 is built from 14 residues. J was trimmed by 10 bases and V by 5 bases; bases with no gene match: 6. CDR3 amino acids: CASSRDRDDSPLHF. The CDR3 DNA is TGTGCCAGCAGCCGGGACAGGGACGACTCACCCCTCCACTTT. Supplemented by reference TRBV7-8 and TRBJ1-6, the full variable domain reads GAGVSQSPRYKVAKRGQDVALRCDPISGHVSLFWYQQALGQGPEFLTYFQNEAQLDKSGLPSDRFFAERPEGSVSTLKIQRTQQEDSAVYLCASSRDRDDSPLHFGNGTRLTVT.

The chain is built from TRBV2 and TRBJ2-5, with D maybe TRBD1 (6 bases). The germline gives CDR1 SNHLY, CDR2 FYNNEI. Trimming removed 6 bases at V and 2 bases at J, with 13 bases between. The CDR3 totals 14 residues. CDR3 bases: TGTGCCAGCAGAAACAGGGACCGGCAAGAGACCCAGTACTTC. This encodes CASRNRDRQETQYF.

The gene calls are TRBV19 and TRBJ2-1; a possible D gene is TRBD2 (6 bases). CDR1 is LNHDA, CDR2 SQIVND, per germline (reference sequence). The CDR3 loop spans 13 amino acids. The ends were cut back, 1 base at V and 9 bases at J, with 10 bases in the middle. Written as DNA, the CDR3 is TGTGCCAGTAGTATAGTAGTAGCGGCTGAGCAGTTCTTC. Amino acid sequence: CASSIVVAAEQFF. The variable domain in full, with the rest retrieved from reference TRBV19 and TRBJ2-1, is DGGITQSPKYLFRKEGQNVTLSCEQNLNHDAMYWYRQDPGQGLRLIYYSQIVNDFQKGDIAEGYSVSREKKESFPLTVTSAQKNPTAFYLCASSIVVAAEQFFGPGTRLTVL.

The chain carries TRBV9 and TRBJ1-4; D is unresolved. This CDR3 spans 14 amino acids. The ends were cut back, 4 bases at V and 4 bases at J, with 11 bases in the middle. Per germline, CDR1 SGDLS and CDR2 YYNGEE. DNA for the CDR3: TGTGCCAGCAGCCCCCGAGGACTTAATGAAAAACTGTTTTTT. It is translated as CASSPRGLNEKLFF.

The V gene is TRBV10-3, the J gene TRBJ2-1; 9 bases are shared with TRBD1. Germline trimming cut 7 bases from V and 3 bases from J; bases unmatched to any gene: 4. This CDR3 contains 14 residues. Germline CDR1 and CDR2: ENHRY and SYGVKD. In nucleotides, the CDR3 is TGTGCCATCACTCGGGACAGGGACTACAATGAGCAGTTCTTC. It yields the protein CAITRDRDYNEQFF.